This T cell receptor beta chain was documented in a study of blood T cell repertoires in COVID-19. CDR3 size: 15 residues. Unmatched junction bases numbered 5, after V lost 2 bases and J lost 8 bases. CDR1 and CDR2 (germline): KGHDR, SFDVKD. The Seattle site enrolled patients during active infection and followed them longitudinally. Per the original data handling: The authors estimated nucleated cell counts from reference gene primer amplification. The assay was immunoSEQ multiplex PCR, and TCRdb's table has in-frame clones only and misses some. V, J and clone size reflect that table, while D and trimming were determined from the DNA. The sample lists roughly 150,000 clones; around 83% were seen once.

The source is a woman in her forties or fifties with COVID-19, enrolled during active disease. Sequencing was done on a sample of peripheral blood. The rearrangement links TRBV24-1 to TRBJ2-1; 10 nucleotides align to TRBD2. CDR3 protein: CATSDSASGGHEQFF. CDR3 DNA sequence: TGTGCCACCAGTGATTCGGCTAGCGGGGGACATGAGCAGTTCTTC.